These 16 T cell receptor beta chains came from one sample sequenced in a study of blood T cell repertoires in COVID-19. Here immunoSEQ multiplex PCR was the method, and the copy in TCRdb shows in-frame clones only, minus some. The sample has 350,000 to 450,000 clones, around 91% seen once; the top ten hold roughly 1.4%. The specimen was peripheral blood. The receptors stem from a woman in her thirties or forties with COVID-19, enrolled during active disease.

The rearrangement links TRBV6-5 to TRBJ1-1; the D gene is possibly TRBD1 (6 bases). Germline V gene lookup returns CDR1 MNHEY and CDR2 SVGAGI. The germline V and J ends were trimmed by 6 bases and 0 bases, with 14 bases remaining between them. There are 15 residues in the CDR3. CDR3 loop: CASRRTDSLNTEAFF. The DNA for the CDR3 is TGTGCCAGCAGACGGACAGACTCCTTGAACACTGAAGCTTTCTTT.

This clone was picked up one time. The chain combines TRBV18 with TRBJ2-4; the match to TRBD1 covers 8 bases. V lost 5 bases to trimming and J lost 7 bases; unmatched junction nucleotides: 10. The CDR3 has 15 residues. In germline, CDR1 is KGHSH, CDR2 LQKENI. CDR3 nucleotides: TGTGCCAGCTCAACCGGGACAGGTCGTCTCAACATTCAGTACTTC. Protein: CASSTGTGRLNIQYF.

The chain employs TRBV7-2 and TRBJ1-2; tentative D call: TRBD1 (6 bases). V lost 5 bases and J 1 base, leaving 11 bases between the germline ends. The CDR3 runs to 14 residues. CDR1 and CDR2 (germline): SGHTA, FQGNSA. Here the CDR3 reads CASSGQPNNYGYTF. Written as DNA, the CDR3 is TGTGCCAGCAGCGGACAGCCCAATAACTATGGCTACACCTTC.

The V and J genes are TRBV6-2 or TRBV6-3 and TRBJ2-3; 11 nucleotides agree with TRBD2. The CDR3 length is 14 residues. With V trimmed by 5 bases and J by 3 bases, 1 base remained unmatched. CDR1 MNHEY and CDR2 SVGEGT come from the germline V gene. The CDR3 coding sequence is TGTGCCAGCAGTAGGACTAGCGGGACAGATACGCAGTATTTT. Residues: CASSRTSGTDTQYF.

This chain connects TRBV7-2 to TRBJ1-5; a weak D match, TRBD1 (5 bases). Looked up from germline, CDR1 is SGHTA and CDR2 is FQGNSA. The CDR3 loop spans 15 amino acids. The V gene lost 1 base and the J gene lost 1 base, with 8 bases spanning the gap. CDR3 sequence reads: CASSLEEGSNQPQHF. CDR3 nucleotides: TGTGCCAGCAGCTTAGAGGAGGGGAGCAATCAGCCCCAGCATTTT. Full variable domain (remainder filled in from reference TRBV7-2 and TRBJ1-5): GAGVSQSPSNKVTEKGKDVELRCDPISGHTALYWYRQSLGQGLEFLIYFQGNSAPDKSGLPSDRFSAERTGGSVSTLTIQRTQQEDSAVYLCASSLEEGSNQPQHFGDGTRLSIL.

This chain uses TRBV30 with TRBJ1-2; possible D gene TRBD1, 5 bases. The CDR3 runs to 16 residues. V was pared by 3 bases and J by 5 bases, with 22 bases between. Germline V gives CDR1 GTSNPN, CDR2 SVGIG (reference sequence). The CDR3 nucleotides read TGTGCCTGGAGGAGGGACTTCCTTTTTGGGCAATATGGCTACACCTTC. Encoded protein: CAWRRDFLFGQYGYTF.

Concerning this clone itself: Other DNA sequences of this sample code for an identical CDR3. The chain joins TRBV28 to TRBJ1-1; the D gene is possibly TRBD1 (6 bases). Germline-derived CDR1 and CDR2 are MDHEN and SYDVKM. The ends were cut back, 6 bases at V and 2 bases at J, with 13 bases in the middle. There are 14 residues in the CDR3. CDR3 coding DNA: TGTGCCAGCAGCCTCACAGGGCCCAACACTGAAGCTTTCTTT. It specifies CASSLTGPNTEAFF. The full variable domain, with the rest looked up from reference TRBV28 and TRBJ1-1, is DVKVTQSSRYLVKRTGEKVFLECVQDMDHENMFWYRQDPGLGLRLIYFSYDVKMKEKGDIPEGYSVSREKKERFSLILESASTNQTSMYLCASSLTGPNTEAFFGQGTRLTVV.

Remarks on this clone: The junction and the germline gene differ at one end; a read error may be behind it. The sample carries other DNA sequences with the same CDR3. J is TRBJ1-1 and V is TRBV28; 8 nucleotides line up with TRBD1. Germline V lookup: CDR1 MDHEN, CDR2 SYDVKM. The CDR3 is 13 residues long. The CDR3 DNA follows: TGTGCCAGCGGGTTCAGGGGGCGGACTGAGGCTTTCTTT. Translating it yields CASGFRGRTEAFF.

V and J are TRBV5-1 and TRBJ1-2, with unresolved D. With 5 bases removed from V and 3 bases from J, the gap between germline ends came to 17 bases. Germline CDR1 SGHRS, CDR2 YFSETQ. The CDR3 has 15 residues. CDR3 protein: CASRNGGLVDYGYTF. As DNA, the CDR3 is TGCGCCAGCAGGAACGGAGGTCTCGTCGACTATGGCTACACCTTC.

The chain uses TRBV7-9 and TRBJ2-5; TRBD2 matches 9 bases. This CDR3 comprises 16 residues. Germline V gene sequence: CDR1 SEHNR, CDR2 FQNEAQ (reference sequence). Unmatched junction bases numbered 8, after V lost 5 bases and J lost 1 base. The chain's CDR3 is CASSLYLAGSQETQYF. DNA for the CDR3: TGTGCCAGCAGCCTCTACCTAGCGGGGTCCCAAGAGACCCAGTACTTC.

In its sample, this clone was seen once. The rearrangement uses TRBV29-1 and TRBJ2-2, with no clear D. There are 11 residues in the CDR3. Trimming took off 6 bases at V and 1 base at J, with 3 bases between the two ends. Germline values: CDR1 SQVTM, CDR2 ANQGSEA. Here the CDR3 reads CSVRNTGELFF. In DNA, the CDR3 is TGCAGCGTGCGGAACACCGGGGAGCTGTTTTTT.

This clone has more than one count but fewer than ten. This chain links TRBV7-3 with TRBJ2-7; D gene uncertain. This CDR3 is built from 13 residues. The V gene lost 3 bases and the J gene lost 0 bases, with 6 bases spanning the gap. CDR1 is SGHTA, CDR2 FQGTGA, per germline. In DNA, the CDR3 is TGTGCCAGCAGCTTGACTGCCTCCTACGAGCAGTACTTC. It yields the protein CASSLTASYEQYF.

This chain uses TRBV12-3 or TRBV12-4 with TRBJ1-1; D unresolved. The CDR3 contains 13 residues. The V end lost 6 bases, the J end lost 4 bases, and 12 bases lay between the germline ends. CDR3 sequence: CASRPSRGTEAFF. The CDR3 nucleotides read TGTGCCAGCAGGCCCTCTAGAGGCACTGAAGCTTTCTTT.

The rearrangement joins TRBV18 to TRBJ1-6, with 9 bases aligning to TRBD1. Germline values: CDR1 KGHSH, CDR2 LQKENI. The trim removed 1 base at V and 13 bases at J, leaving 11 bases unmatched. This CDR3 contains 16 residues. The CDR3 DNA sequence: TGTGCCAGCTCACCACTACCCGGGACAGGGACAAATCCCCTCCACTTT. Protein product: CASSPLPGTGTNPLHF.

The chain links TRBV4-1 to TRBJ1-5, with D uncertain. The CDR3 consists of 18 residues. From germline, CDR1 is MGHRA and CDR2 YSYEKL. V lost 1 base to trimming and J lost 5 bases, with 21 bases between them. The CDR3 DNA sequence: TGCGCCAGCAGCCAAGTCTTGGTAAGGGAGCATGATGATCAGCCCCAGCATTTT. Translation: CASSQVLVREHDDQPQHF.

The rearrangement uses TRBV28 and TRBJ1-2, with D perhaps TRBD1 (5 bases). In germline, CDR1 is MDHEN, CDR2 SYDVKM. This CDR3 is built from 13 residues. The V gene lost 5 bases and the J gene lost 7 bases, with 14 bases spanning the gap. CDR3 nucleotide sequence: TGTGCCAGCAGTGTAAGGGGCCCGGGTGGCTACACCTTC. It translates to CASSVRGPGGYTF.